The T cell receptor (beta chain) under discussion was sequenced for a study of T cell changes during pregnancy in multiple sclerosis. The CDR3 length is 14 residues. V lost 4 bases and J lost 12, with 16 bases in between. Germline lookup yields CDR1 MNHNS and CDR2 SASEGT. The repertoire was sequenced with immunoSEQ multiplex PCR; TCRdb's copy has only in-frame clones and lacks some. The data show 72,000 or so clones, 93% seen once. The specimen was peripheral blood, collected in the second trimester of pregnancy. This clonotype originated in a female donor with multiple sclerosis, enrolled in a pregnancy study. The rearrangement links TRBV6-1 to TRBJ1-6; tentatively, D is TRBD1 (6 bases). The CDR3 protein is CASSVDRPSRPLHF. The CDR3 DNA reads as TGTGCCAGCAGTGTCGACAGGCCCTCTCGACCCCTCCACTTT.